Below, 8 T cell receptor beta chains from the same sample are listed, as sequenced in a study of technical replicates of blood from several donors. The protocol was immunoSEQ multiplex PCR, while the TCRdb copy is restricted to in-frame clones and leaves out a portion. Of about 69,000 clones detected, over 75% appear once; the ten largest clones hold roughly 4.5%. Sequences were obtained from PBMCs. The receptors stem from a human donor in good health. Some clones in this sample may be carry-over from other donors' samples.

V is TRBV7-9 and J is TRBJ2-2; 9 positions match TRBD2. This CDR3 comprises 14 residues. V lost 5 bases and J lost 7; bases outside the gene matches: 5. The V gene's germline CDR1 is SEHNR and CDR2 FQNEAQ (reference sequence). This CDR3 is CASSQAGGGGELFF. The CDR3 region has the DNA TGTGCCAGCAGCCAAGCGGGGGGCGGCGGGGAGCTGTTTTTT.

The CDR3 spells CATSRPGGSEQYF. The CDR3, as DNA: TGTGCCACCAGCAGGCCCGGTGGGAGCGAGCAGTACTTC. The chain uses TRBV15 and TRBJ2-7, with TRBD2 as a possible D gene (5 bases). The CDR3 extends over 13 amino acids. V shed 3 bases and J shed 6 bases, with 12 bases lying between them. CDR1 LNHNV and CDR2 YYDKDF come from the germline V gene (reference sequence).

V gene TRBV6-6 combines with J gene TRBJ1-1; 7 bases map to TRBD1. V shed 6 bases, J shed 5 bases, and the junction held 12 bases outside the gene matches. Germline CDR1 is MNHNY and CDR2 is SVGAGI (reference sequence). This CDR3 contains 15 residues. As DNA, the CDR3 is TGTGCCAGCAGGGAACCCCGACAGGGCAGTACTGAAGCTTTCTTT. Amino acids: CASREPRQGSTEAFF.

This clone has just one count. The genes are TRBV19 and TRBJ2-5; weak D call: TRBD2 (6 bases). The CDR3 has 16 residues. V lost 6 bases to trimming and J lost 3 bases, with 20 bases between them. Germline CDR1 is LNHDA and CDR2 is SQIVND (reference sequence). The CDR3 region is CASSRITGGKEETQYF. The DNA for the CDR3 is TGTGCCAGTAGCCGGATTACCGGGGGAAAGGAAGAGACCCAGTACTTC.

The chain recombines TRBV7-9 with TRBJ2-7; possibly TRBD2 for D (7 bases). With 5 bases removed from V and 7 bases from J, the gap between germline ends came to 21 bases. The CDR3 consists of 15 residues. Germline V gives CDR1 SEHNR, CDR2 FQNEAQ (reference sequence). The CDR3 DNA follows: TGTGCCAGCAGCCCCTGGACGGGGGGCCCGGATGAGCAGTACTTC. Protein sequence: CASSPWTGGPDEQYF.

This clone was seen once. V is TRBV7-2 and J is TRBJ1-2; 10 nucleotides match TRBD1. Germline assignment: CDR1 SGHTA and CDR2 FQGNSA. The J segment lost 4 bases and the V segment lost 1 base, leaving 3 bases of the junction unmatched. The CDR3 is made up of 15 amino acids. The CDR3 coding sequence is TGTGCCAGCAGCTTAGGACAGGGGGCGATCTATGGCTACACCTTC. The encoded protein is CASSLGQGAIYGYTF.

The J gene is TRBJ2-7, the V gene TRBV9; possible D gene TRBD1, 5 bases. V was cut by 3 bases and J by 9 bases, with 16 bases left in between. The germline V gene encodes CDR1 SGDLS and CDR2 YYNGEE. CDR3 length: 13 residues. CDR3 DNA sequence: TGTGCCAGCAGCGCGAATACAGGTTTGAGGCAGTACTTC. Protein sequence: CASSANTGLRQYF.

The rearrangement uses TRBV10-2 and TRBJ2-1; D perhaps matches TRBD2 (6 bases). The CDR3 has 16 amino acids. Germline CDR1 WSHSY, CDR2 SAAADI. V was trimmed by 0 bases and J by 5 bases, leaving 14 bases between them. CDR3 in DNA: TGCGCCAGCAGTGAGTCGGGGCTAGCGTTTAACAATGAGCAGTTCTTC. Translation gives CASSESGLAFNNEQFF.